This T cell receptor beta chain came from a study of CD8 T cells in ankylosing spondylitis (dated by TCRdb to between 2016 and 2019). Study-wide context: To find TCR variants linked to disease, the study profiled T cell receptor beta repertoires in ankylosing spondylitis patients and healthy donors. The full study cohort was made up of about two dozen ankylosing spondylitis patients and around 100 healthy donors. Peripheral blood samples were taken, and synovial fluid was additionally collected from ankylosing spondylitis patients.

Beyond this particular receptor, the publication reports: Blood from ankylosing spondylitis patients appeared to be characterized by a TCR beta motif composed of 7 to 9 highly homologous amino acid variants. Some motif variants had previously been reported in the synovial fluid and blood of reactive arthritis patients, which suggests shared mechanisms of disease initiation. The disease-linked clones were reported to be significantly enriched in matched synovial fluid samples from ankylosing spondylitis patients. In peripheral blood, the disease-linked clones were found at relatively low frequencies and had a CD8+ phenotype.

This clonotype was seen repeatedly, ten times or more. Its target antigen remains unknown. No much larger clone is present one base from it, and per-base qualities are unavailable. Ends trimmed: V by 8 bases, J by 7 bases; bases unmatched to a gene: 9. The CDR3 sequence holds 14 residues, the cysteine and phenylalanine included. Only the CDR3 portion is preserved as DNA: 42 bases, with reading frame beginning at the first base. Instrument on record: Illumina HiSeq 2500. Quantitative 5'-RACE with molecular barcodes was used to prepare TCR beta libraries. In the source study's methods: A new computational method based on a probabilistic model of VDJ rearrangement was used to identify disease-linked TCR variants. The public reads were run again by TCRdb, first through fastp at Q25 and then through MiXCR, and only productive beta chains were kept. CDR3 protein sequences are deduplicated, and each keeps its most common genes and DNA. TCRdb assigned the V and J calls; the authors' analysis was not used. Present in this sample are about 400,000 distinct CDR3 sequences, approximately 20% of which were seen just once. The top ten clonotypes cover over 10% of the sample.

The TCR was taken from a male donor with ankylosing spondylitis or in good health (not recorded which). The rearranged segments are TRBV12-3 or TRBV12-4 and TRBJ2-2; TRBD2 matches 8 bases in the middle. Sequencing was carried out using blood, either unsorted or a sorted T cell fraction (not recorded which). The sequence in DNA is TGTGCCAGCGCATTGAATAGCGGGGTCGGGGAGCTGTTTTTT. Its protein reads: CASALNSGVGELFF.